This T cell receptor (beta chain) comes out of a study of cytomegalovirus exposure and HLA in healthy donors. Only a few counts were recorded for this clone. V was shortened by 0 bases and J by 3 bases, with 10 bases between the two germline ends. Germline CDR1 and CDR2: SGHKS and YYEKEE (reference sequence). The CDR3 runs 14 residues. With 60 Vbeta and 13 Jbeta primers, the PCR was carried out. Clones were read by immunoSEQ multiplex PCR, and TCRdb kept only the in-frame ones, dropping some. This table holds 170,000 or so clones, over 70% found once. The clonotype originates from a man aged 25-45 years in good health and CMV-seropositive. Sequenced: PBMCs. This chain joins TRBV5-5 and TRBJ2-7; possible D gene TRBD2, 6 bases. The CDR3: CASSLVGRDYEQYF. Here the CDR3 DNA reads TGTGCCAGCAGCTTGGTCGGGCGGGACTACGAGCAGTACTTC.